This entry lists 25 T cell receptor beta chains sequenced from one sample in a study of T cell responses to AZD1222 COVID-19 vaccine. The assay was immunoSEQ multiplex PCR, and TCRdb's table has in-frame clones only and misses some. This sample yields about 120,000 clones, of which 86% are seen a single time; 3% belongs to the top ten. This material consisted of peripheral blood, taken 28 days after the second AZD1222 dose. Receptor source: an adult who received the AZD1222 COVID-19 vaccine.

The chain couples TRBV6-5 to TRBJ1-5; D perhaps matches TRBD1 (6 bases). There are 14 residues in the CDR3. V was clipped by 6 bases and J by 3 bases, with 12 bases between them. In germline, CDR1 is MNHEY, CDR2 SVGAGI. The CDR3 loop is CASRGGQNNQPQHF. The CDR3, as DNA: TGTGCCAGCAGAGGCGGACAGAACAATCAGCCCCAGCATTTT.

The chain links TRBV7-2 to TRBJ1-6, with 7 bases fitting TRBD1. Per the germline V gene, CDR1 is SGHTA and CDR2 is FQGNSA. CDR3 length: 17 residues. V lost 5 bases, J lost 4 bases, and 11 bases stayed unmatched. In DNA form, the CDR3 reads TGTGCCAGCAGCCCGCCGAGACAGGGAGTATATAATTCACCCCTCCACTTT. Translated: CASSPPRQGVYNSPLHF.

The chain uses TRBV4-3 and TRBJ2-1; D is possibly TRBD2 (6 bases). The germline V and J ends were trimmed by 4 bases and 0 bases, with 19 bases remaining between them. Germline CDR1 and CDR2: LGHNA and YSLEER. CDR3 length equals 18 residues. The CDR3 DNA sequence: TGCGCCAGCAGCCTAACATTAGGAGGGGCGAGCTCCTACAATGAGCAGTTCTTC. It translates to CASSLTLGGASSYNEQFF.

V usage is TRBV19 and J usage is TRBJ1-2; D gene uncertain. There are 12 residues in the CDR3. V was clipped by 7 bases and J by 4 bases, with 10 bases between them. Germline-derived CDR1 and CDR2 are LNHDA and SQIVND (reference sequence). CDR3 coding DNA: TGTGCCAGTAATGAGGGAAGCTATGGCTACACCTTC. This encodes CASNEGSYGYTF.

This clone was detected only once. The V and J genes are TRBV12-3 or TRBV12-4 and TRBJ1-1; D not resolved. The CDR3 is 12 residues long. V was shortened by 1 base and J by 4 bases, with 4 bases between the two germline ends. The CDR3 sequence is CASSLGPTEAFF. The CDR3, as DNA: TGTGCCAGCAGTTTAGGTCCCACTGAAGCTTTCTTT.

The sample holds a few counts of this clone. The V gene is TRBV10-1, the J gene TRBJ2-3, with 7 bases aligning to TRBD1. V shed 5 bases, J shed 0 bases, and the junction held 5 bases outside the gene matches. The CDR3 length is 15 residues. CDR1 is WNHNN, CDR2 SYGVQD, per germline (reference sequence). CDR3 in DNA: TGCGCCAGCAGTCTAGACAGGGCGAGCACAGATACGCAGTATTTT. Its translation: CASSLDRASTDTQYF.

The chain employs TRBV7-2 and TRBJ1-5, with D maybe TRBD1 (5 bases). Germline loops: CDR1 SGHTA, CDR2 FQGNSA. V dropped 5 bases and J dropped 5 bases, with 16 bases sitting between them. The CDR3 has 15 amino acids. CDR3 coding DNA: TGTGCCAGCAGCCCTTGGGGCGGGCGAGATCAGCCCCAGCATTTT. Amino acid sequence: CASSPWGGRDQPQHF.

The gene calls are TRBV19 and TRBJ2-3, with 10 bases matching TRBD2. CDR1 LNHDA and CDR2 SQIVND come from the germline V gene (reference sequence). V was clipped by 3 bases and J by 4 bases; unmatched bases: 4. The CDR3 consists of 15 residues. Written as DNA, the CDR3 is TGTGCCAGTAGTATTAGCGGGGGGAGGGCAGATACGCAGTATTTT. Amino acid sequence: CASSISGGRADTQYF.

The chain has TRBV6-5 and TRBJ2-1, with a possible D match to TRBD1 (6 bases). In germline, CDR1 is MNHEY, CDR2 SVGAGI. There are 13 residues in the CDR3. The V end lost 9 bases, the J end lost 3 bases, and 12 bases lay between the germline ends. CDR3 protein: CASTLDSYNEQFF. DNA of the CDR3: TGTGCCAGTACACTGGACAGCTACAATGAGCAGTTCTTC.

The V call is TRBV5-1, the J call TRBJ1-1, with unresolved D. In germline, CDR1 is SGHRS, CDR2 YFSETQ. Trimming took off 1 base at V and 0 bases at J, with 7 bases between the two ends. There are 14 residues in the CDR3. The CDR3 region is CASSLLGLNTEAFF. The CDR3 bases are TGCGCCAGCAGCTTGCTAGGGCTGAACACTGAAGCTTTCTTT.

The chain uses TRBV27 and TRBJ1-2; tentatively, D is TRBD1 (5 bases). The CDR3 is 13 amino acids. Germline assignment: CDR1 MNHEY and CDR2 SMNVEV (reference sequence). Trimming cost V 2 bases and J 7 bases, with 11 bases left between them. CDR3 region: CASSLLRGTGYTF. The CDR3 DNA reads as TGTGCCAGCAGTTTACTGAGGGGTACTGGCTACACCTTC.

Here the CDR3 reads CASSLEGSSYEQYF. CDR3 sequence (DNA): TGTGCCAGCAGCTTAGAGGGCAGCTCCTACGAGCAGTACTTC. The chain combines TRBV7-9 with TRBJ2-7, with D uncertain. Trimming left V 1 base short and J 0 bases short, with 7 bases between. This CDR3 is built from 14 residues. Germline CDR1 reads SEHNR; CDR2 reads FQNEAQ (reference sequence).

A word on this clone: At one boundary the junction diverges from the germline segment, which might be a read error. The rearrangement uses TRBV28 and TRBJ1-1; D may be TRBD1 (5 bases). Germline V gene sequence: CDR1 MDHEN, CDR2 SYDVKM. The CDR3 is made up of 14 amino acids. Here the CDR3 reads CAISRGYMNTEAFF. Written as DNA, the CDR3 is TGTGCCATCAGTCGGGGGTACATGAACACTGAAGCTTTCTTT.

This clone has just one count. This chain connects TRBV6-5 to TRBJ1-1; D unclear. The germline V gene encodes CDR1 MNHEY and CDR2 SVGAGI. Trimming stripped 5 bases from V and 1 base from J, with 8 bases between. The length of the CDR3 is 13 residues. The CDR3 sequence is CASSTWGNTEAFF. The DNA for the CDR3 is TGTGCCAGCAGTACCTGGGGGAACACTGAAGCTTTCTTT.

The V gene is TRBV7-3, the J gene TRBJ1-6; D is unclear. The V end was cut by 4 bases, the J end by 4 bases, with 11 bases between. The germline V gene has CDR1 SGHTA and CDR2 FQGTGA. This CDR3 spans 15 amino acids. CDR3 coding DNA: TGTGCCAGCAGCTCAGGCGGCGGTTATAATTCACCCCTCCACTTT. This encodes CASSSGGGYNSPLHF. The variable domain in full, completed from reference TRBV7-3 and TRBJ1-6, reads GAGVSQTPSNKVTEKGKYVELRCDPISGHTALYWYRQSLGQGPEFLIYFQGTGAADDSGLPNDRFFAVRPEGSVSTLKIQRTERGDSAVYLCASSSGGGYNSPLHFGNGTRLTVT.

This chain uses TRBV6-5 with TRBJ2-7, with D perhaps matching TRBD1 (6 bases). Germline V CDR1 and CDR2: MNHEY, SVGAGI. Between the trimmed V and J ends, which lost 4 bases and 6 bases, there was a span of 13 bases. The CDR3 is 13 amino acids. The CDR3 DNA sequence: TGTGCCAGCAGTTGGGGACATACGGGCGAGCAGTACTTC. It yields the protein CASSWGHTGEQYF.

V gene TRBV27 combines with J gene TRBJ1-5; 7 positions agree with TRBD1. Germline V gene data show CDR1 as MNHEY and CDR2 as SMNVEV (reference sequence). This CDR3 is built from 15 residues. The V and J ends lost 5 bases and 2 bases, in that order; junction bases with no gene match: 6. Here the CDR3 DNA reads TGTGCCAGCAGTCCCTCCGGGACAGGCAATCAGCCCCAGCATTTT. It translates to CASSPSGTGNQPQHF.

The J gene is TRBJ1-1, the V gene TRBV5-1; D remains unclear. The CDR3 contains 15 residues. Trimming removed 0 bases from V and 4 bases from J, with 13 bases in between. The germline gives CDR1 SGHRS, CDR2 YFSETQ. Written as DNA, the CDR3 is TGCGCCAGCAGCTTGGTTAGGGTTTTTGTCACTGAAGCTTTCTTT. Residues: CASSLVRVFVTEAFF.

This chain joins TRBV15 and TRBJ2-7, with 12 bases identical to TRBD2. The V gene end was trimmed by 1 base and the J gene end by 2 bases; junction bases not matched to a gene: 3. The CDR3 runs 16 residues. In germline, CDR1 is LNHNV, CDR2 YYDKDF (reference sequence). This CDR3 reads CATSRARTSGAYEQYF. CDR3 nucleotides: TGTGCCACCAGCAGAGCGCGGACTAGCGGGGCCTACGAGCAGTACTTC.

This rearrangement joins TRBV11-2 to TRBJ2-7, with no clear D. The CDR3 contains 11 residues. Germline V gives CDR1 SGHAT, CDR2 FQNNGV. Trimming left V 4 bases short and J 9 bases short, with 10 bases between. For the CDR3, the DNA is TGTGCCAGCAGCTCACCGGGCTGGCAGTACTTC. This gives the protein CASSSPGWQYF. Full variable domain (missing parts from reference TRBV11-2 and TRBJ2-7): EAGVAQSPRYKIIEKRQSVAFWCNPISGHATLYWYQQILGQGPKLLIQFQNNGVVDDSQLPKDRFSAERLKGVDSTLKIQPAKLEDSAVYLCASSSPGWQYFGPGTRLTVT.

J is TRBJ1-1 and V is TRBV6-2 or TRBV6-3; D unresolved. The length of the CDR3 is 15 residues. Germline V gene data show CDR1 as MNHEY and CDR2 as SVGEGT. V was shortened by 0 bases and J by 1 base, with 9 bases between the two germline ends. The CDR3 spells CASSYSEWGNTEAFF. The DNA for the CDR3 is TGTGCCAGCAGTTACTCTGAGTGGGGGAACACTGAAGCTTTCTTT.

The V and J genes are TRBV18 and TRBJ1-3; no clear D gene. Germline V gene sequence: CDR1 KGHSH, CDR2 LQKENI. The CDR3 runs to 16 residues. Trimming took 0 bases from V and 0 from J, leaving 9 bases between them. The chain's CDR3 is CASSPPGMHSGNTIYF. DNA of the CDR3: TGTGCCAGCTCACCACCGGGGATGCACTCTGGAAACACCATATATTTT.

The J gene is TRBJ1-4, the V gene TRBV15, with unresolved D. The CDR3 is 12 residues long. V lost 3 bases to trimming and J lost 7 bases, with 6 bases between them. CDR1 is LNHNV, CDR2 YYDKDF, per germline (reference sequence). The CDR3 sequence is CATSRASEKLFF. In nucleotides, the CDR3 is TGTGCCACCAGCAGGGCCAGTGAAAAACTGTTTTTT.

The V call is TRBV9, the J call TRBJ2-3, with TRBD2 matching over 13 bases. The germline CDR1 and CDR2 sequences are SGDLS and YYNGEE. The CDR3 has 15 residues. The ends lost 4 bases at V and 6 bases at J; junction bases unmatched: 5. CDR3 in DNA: TGTGCCAGCAGCCCGGAGGGACTAGCGGGGGATACGCAGTATTTT. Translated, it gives CASSPEGLAGDTQYF.

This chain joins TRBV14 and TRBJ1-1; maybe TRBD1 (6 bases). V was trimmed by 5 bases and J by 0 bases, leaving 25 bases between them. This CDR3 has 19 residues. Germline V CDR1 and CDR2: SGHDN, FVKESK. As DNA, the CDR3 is TGTGCCAGCAGCAATCGCGGGCTCAGGACAGAGATCCTGAACACTGAAGCTTTCTTT. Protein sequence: CASSNRGLRTEILNTEAFF.